This is a list of T cell receptor beta chains from one sample in a study of T-cell reconstitution after alpha-beta-depleted transplantation in children. One entry per CDR3 protein results from TCRdb running MiXCR on the PCR reads. Among 490,000 or so distinct CDR3 sequences, approximately 12% were seen once, and the ten largest hold around 5.8%. The input for sequencing was PBMCs from the stem cell graft donor, taken from the stem cell graft. The receptors were sampled from a human donor who donated a stem cell graft to a child with combined immunodeficiency. Each CDR3 is given with its conserved first and last residue. The order of the fields is J gene, V gene, clone size, CDR3 length, D gene, CDR3 DNA, CDR3 protein. D genes are given only for firm matches. Some rows mark clone size as missing; the rest say once, few, many or name a class of expanded clone.

>TRBJ2-3|TRBV4-1|many|16|TRBD2
TGCGCCAGCAGCCAAGACGTTCTAGCGGGTTCAGATACGCAGTATTTT
CASSQDVLAGSDTQYF
>TRBJ2-3|TRBV5-5|many|18|TRBD2
TGTGCCAGCAGCTTGGGGATAGCGGGATCAGCGGGCACAGATACGCAGTATTTT
CASSLGIAGSAGTDTQYF
>TRBJ2-7|TRBV20-1|few|14|TRBD1
TGCAGTGCCCGACCCGGGACAGGGCTCAACGAGCAGTACTTC
CSARPGTGLNEQYF
>TRBJ2-7|TRBV12-3/TRBV12-4|many|14|-
TGTGCCAGCAATGAGTTGGGCGCGAAATACGAGCAGTACTTC
CASNELGAKYEQYF
>TRBJ2-2|TRBV4-3|many|16|-
TGCGCCAGCAGCCAAGATAGGCAGGTCAACACCGGGGAGCTGTTTTTT
CASSQDRQVNTGELFF
>TRBJ1-2|TRBV27|few|14|TRBD1
TGTGCCAGCAGCCGGACAGGGATAAACTATGGCTACACCTTC
CASSRTGINYGYTF
>TRBJ1-2|TRBV6-5|few|13|-
TGTGCCAGCAGCCTCGACCAAAACTATGGCTACACCTTC
CASSLDQNYGYTF
>TRBJ2-1|TRBV7-8|few|14|-
TGTGCCAGCAGCTTACATCCGGGCTACAATGAGCAGTTCTTC
CASSLHPGYNEQFF
>TRBJ1-5|TRBV10-3|few|16|-
TGTGCCATCAGCCCTAGGGGAGGCCTAAGCAATCAGCCCCAGCATTTT
CAISPRGGLSNQPQHF
>TRBJ2-1|TRBV12-3/TRBV12-4|few|12|-
TGTGCCACCCAGGCGGATACCTCTGCGCAGTTCTTC
CATQADTSAQFF
>TRBJ2-1|TRBV29-1|few|14|-
TGCAGCGTTGAAGATTCCGGGAAATACAATGAGCAGTTCTTC
CSVEDSGKYNEQFF
>TRBJ2-1|TRBV11-2|-|12|-
TGTGCCAGCAGCTTAGAATCGAAGAAGCAGTTCTTC
CASSLESKKQFF
>TRBJ1-5|TRBV30|few|12|-
TGTGCCTCAGGACGGAATAATCAGCCCCAGCATTTT
CASGRNNQPQHF
>TRBJ1-5|TRBV12-3/TRBV12-4|many|13|-
TGTGCCAGCACTCGCGGGAGCAATCAGCCCCAGCATTTT
CASTRGSNQPQHF
>TRBJ2-7|TRBV4-3|-|16|TRBD2
TGCGCCAGCAGCCAAGGGGTAGCGGGGCCCTCCTACGAGCAGTACTTC
CASSQGVAGPSYEQYF
>TRBJ2-1|TRBV30|-|12|-
TGTGCCTGGAGTGCCGACGACAATGAGCAGTTCTTC
CAWSADDNEQFF
>TRBJ1-3|TRBV28|many|13|-
TGTGCAACACGGGTCACCTCTGGAAACACCATATATTTT
CATRVTSGNTIYF
>TRBJ2-5|TRBV6-2/TRBV6-3|many|12|-
TGTGCCAGCAGTTACTGGAAAGAGACCCAGTACTTC
CASSYWKETQYF
>TRBJ2-7|TRBV27|many|15|TRBD1
TGTGCCAGCAGTTTAGGAGACAGGGGTACCTACGAGCAGTACTTC
CASSLGDRGTYEQYF